One TCR beta chain is described in this entry. Its antigen is currently not known. No qualities accompany the bases; no much larger clone lies one base away. This record comes from a study of blood T cells in healthy people across ages (dated by TCRdb to the mid-2010s). The study in broad terms: In model experiments, roughly one uniquely barcoded TCR beta cDNA molecule per two T cells was captured by template switching. To track age-related changes in TCR beta repertoire diversity, the study relied on deep sequencing normalized with unique cDNA molecular identifiers. The donors were split into four age groups: young (average about 15 years), middle-aged (39), aged (approximately 60) and long-lived (approximately 80). To avoid experimental bias, donors of different ages were randomly spread across the sequencing lanes. Using the same blood draw, the study looked at two additional independent replicas of 1 million unique cDNA reads for two donors, one aged 18 to 29 and the other aged 80 or older. General study outcomes and caveats: Conclusive comparison of naive and antigen-experienced compartments was prevented by the profiling of bulk unsorted PBMCs. Observed TCR beta diversity per million T cells fell roughly linearly with age, and a significant reduction was already apparent by age about 43. The CMV infection status of donors was not known, potentially confounding age-related changes in expanded clonotypes. The percentage of naive T cells measured by flow cytometry correlated strongly with observed TCR beta diversity. The long-lived group showed more naive CD4+ T cells, fewer expanded clones and increased TCR diversity than the aged group, suggesting age selection. Total diversity estimates from one million sequenced T cells were considered lower bounds and underestimates.

Library prep was done by 5' RACE. Sequencing took place on an Illumina HiSeq 2500. A second PCR of roughly 6 to 11 cycles was run with a J-beta primer mix and a sample-barcoded 5' primer. A unique molecular identifier was introduced onto each TCR beta cDNA molecule by a template-switch 5' adaptor carrying 12 random nucleotides. At least 2.5 million CDR3-containing paired-end reads were obtained from each sample. First-strand cDNA synthesis was performed from all RNA using the Mint cDNA synthesis kit, with priming by a TRBC-specific oligonucleotide. Following uracil-DNA glycosylase treatment, a first 18-cycle PCR with universal primers M1SS and BC2_uni_R was performed on all cDNA. The authors' analysis ran thus. Each sample was normalized by randomly selecting 1 million high-quality reads, each carrying a distinct molecular identifier. Instead of being binned into consensus sequences, reads that shared molecular identifiers were thrown out. MiTCR, with a Q25 quality threshold and the strictest error-elimination algorithm, was used for CDR3 identification, clonotype clustering and error correction. A nonparametric unseen species model using Euler transformation provided a lower-bound estimate of total TCR beta diversity. Clones were called with MiXCR by TCRdb after fastp trimmed the public reads at Q25, and only in-frame beta chains were retained. Rows merge per CDR3 protein into single entries with the most common DNA and genes. These V and J calls are TCRdb output, not the study's own analysis. The sample records around 900,000 distinct CDR3 sequences, about 28% of which are singletons. Of the sample, 17% is held by the ten largest clones.

Donors were 39 systemically healthy Caucasian individuals from Russia aged roughly 6 to 90 years. Each donor gave roughly 11 milliliters of peripheral blood, drawn into EDTA-treated Vacutainer tubes. Ficoll-Paque density-gradient centrifugation was used to isolate PBMCs, with at least 6 million per sample. Total RNA was extracted from PBMCs with Trizol reagent, with at least 6 micrograms obtained per sample. Naive CD45RAhigh/CD27high T cell percentages were measured by flow cytometry on a PBMC aliquot from every donor. V trim: 4 bases; J trim: 6 bases; unmatched bases: 4. CDR1 and CDR2 (MNHEY, SMNVEV) derive from the germline V gene (reference sequence). From the cysteine through the phenylalanine, the CDR3 covers 13 amino acids. Only CDR3 DNA remains: 39 bases, in frame from the first base.

Source material: blood. This TCR came from a woman over 75 in good health. The sequence joins TRBV27 to TRBJ1-1, with 8 junctional bases fitting TRBD1. CDR3 loop: CASSYPGGSEAFF. The nucleotides read TGTGCCAGCAGTTACCCAGGGGGCTCTGAAGCTTTCTTT.